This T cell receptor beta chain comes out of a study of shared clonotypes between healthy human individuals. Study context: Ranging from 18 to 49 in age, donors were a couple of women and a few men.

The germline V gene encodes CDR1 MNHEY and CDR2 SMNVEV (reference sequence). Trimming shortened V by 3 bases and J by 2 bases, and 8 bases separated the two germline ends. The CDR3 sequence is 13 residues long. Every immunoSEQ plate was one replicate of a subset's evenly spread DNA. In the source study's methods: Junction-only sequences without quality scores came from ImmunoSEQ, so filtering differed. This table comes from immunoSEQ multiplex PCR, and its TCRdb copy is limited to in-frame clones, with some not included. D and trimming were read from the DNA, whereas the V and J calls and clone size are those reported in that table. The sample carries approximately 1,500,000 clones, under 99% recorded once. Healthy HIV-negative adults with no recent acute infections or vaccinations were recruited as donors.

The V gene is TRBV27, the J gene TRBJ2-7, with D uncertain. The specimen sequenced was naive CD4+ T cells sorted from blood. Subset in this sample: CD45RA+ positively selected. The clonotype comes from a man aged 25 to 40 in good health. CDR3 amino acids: CASSLKLAYEQYF. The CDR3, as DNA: TGTGCCAGCAGTTTGAAACTGGCCTACGAGCAGTACTTC.